These 26 T cell receptor beta chains were sequenced from one sample in a study of cytomegalovirus exposure and HLA in healthy donors. Both 60 Vbeta primers and 13 Jbeta primers went into the PCR. The repertoire was sequenced with immunoSEQ multiplex PCR; TCRdb's copy has only in-frame clones and lacks some. Altogether roughly 160,000 clones are present, roughly 80% being singletons, with the ten largest covering roughly 8%. The sample comprised PBMCs. Receptors were obtained from a male donor in good health and CMV-seropositive.

The V call is TRBV5-6, the J call TRBJ2-1; TRBD1 matches 7 bases. The V gene end was trimmed by 4 bases and the J gene end by 1 base; junction bases not matched to a gene: 5. The CDR3 sequence is 15 residues long. Germline V gene lookup returns CDR1 SGHDT and CDR2 YYEEEE. CDR3 residues: CASSLGDSSYNEQFF. The CDR3 DNA follows: TGTGCCAGCAGCCTTGGGGACAGTTCCTACAATGAGCAGTTCTTC.

This sequence joins TRBV28 and TRBJ2-7, with a tentative D call TRBD2 (5 bases). Germline CDR1 and CDR2: MDHEN and SYDVKM. This CDR3 is built from 13 residues. The V and J ends lost 5 bases and 6 bases respectively, with 14 bases between them. In nucleotides, the CDR3 is TGTGCCAGCAGTAGTGGAAAGAGCGGCGAGCAGTACTTC. It translates to CASSSGKSGEQYF.

Comments on this clone: Other nucleotide sequences in the sample specify the same CDR3. The chain employs TRBV7-9 and TRBJ1-2, with D perhaps matching TRBD1 (6 bases). V lost 2 bases and J 5 bases, leaving 18 bases between the germline ends. CDR1 is SEHNR and CDR2 is FQNEAQ in the germline V gene (reference sequence). The CDR3 contains 16 residues. The DNA of the CDR3 is TGTGCCAGCAGCTTAATGCCCTGGACAGAGAATTATGGCTACACCTTC. As protein: CASSLMPWTENYGYTF.

The V gene is TRBV5-1, the J gene TRBJ2-2; 11 bases agree with TRBD1. Per the germline V gene, CDR1 is SGHRS and CDR2 is YFSETQ. The V segment lost 4 bases and the J segment 6 bases; nucleotides outside the gene matches: 2. The CDR3 covers 14 residues. The CDR3 DNA reads as TGCGCCAGCAGCGGACAGGGGGCGGCCGGGGAGCTGTTTTTT. It specifies CASSGQGAAGELFF.

The rearrangement uses TRBV15 and TRBJ2-2; 7 bases align to TRBD1. V trimming: 0 bases; J trimming: 3 bases; junction bases outside the gene matches: 10. Germline values: CDR1 LNHNV, CDR2 YYDKDF (reference sequence). This CDR3 contains 18 residues. The CDR3 DNA follows: TGTGCCACCAGCAGAGATTCGAGGGCAGGGGGATACACCGGGGAGCTGTTTTTT. Encoded protein: CATSRDSRAGGYTGELFF. Using reference TRBV15 and TRBJ2-2 for the parts outside the CDR3, the full variable domain is DAMVIQNPRYQVTQFGKPVTLSCSQTLNHNVMYWYQQKSSQAPKLLFHYYDKDFNNEADTPDNFQSRRPNTSFCFLDIRSPGLGDTAMYLCATSRDSRAGGYTGELFFGEGSRLTVL.

The V and J genes are TRBV27 and TRBJ1-2, with 7 bases aligning to TRBD1. Per germline, CDR1 MNHEY and CDR2 SMNVEV (reference sequence). The CDR3 runs 13 residues. The junction had 6 bases not matched to a gene; V was cut back by 3 bases and J by 8 bases. This CDR3 is CASSFEGAGGYTF. CDR3 nucleotides: TGTGCCAGCAGTTTTGAGGGGGCGGGAGGCTACACCTTC.

The CDR3 DNA reads as TGTGCCAGCAGTTACCAGGGGGCAGGCGGCTACACCTTC. Residues: CASSYQGAGGYTF. The chain links TRBV6-5 to TRBJ1-2; TRBD1 matches 8 bases. Germline V gives CDR1 MNHEY, CDR2 SVGAGI. The CDR3 is 13 residues long. V shed 2 bases, J shed 8 bases, and the junction held 4 bases outside the gene matches.

Only a few counts were recorded for this clone. The rearrangement uses TRBV6-5 and TRBJ2-1, with D unclear. V lost 2 bases to trimming and J lost 9 bases, with 17 bases between them. Germline CDR1 and CDR2: MNHEY and SVGAGI. The CDR3 is 15 residues long. This chain's CDR3 is CASSYGALSIGEQFF. The CDR3 nucleotides read TGTGCCAGCAGTTACGGTGCCCTTTCGATCGGTGAGCAGTTCTTC.

The V gene is TRBV2, the J gene TRBJ1-6; 7 bases align to TRBD1. Trimming removed 7 bases from V and 10 bases from J; junction bases left unmatched: 16. Germline V lookup: CDR1 SNHLY, CDR2 FYNNEI. The CDR3 contains 16 residues. The CDR3 loop is CASTRLLNRGSSPLHF. CDR3 nucleotide sequence: TGTGCCAGCACGAGACTATTAAACAGGGGTAGCTCACCCCTCCACTTT.

The chain carries TRBV5-3 and TRBJ1-5; 7 bases match TRBD1. TRBV5-3 falls under the ORF class, with uncertain function. The V gene end was trimmed by 0 bases and the J gene end by 1 base; junction bases not matched to a gene: 10. This CDR3 spans 18 amino acids. The CDR3 DNA follows: TGTGCCAGAAGCTTGGAGTCAGGGGGAATAGGGAGCAATCAGCCCCAGCATTTT. Its translation is CARSLESGGIGSNQPQHF.

Comments on this clone: The same CDR3 is also encoded by other DNA sequences in this sample. In DNA, the CDR3 is TGTGCCAGCAGCCCGGACAGTAACTATGGCTACACCTTC. The encoded protein is CASSPDSNYGYTF. The chain joins TRBV9 to TRBJ1-2; tentatively, D is TRBD1 (6 bases). Trimming took off 4 bases at V and 1 base at J, with 8 bases between the two ends. Germline CDR1 reads SGDLS; CDR2 reads YYNGEE. The CDR3 is made up of 13 amino acids.

The chain carries TRBV27 and TRBJ2-5, with D possibly TRBD2 on 5 matching bases. The end of the DNA is better explained by TRBJ2-7, so the J call may be wrong. This CDR3 contains 13 residues. CDR1 MNHEY and CDR2 SMNVEV come from the germline V gene (reference sequence). The CDR3 protein is CASSLAGTYEQYF. CDR3 nucleotides: TGTGCCAGCAGTTTGGCGGGTACCTACGAGCAGTACTTC.

Of note for this clone: At the DNA level, this CDR3 is encoded by other sequences in the same sample as well. The chain is built from TRBV6-6 and TRBJ2-3; TRBD1 aligns across 9 bases. The germline V gene encodes CDR1 MNHNY and CDR2 SVGAGI (reference sequence). V lost 6 bases, J lost 1 base, and 5 bases stayed unmatched. This CDR3 region has 15 residues. CDR3: CASSSRDRGTDTQYF. DNA of the CDR3: TGTGCCAGCAGCAGCCGGGACAGGGGCACAGATACGCAGTATTTT.

The chain has TRBV7-2 and TRBJ1-1; no clear D gene. The CDR3 consists of 14 residues. CDR1 and CDR2 from the germline V gene are SGHTA and FQGNSA. Trimming pared 0 bases from V and 1 base from J, leaving 6 bases between. CDR3 sequence (DNA): TGTGCCAGCAGCTTAGCGAGACAGAACACTGAAGCTTTCTTT. Translated: CASSLARQNTEAFF.

V usage is TRBV19 and J usage is TRBJ2-7, with D hard to call. The CDR3 length is 14 residues. V gave up 0 bases and J gave up 0 bases, with 6 bases separating them. The V gene's germline CDR1 is LNHDA and CDR2 SQIVND (reference sequence). The CDR3 sequence is CASSIEPGSYEQYF. The CDR3 region has the DNA TGTGCCAGTAGTATAGAACCAGGCTCCTACGAGCAGTACTTC.

The chain uses TRBV30 and TRBJ1-2; 7 bases map to TRBD1. CDR3 size: 13 residues. V lost 2 bases and J lost 5; bases outside the gene matches: 5. CDR1 and CDR2 from the germline V gene are GTSNPN and SVGIG (reference sequence). DNA for the CDR3: TGTGCCTGGAGTCCAGGGGGACGGTATGGCTACACCTTC. Encoded protein: CAWSPGGRYGYTF.

CDR3 DNA sequence: TGTGCCAGCAGCGTAGGGCCGGGGGATACATCCTATGGCTACACCTTC. It codes for CASSVGPGDTSYGYTF. The rearrangement uses TRBV9 and TRBJ1-2; D perhaps matches TRBD1 (5 bases). Trimming cost V 0 bases and J 4 bases, with 16 bases left between them. Germline V gives CDR1 SGDLS, CDR2 YYNGEE. The CDR3 runs to 16 residues.

The V gene is TRBV2, the J gene TRBJ2-6, with a tentative D call TRBD1 (6 bases). This CDR3 region has 14 residues. V was shortened by 6 bases and J by 3 bases, with 9 bases between the two germline ends. Germline assignment: CDR1 SNHLY and CDR2 FYNNEI. The CDR3 bases are TGTGCCAGCAGGCAGGGGTTTGGGGCCAACGTCCTGACTTTC. As protein: CASRQGFGANVLTF.

This clone was counted ten times or more. Mismatch with germline at one junction end may stem from a read error. Additional DNA sequences in this sample encode the identical CDR3. This chain connects TRBV5-1 to TRBJ2-5, with D possibly TRBD1 on 6 matching bases. The CDR3 loop spans 15 amino acids. Germline lookup yields CDR1 SGHRS and CDR2 YFSETQ. Written as DNA, the CDR3 is TGTGCCAGCAGCCTGGGTTGGGCAGGGGAAGAGACCCAGTACTTC. Translating gives CASSLGWAGEETQYF.

The chain is built from TRBV19 and TRBJ2-5; a possible D gene is TRBD2 (5 bases). This CDR3 spans 15 amino acids. In germline, CDR1 is LNHDA, CDR2 SQIVND (reference sequence). V shed 6 bases and J shed 1 base, with 15 bases lying between them. In DNA, the CDR3 is TGTGCCAGTAGCCCCCTCCGGGATACCCAAGAGACCCAGTACTTC. Translated, it gives CASSPLRDTQETQYF.

The chain couples TRBV9 to TRBJ1-1; 8 bases agree with TRBD1. Germline loops: CDR1 SGDLS, CDR2 YYNGEE. With 0 bases clipped from V and 3 bases from J, the junction kept 10 bases outside the gene matches. This CDR3 has 17 amino acids. CDR3 region: CASSVAITGGTDTEAFF. The DNA of the CDR3 is TGTGCCAGCAGCGTAGCTATCACAGGGGGGACGGACACTGAAGCTTTCTTT.

The gene calls are TRBV15 and TRBJ2-7; perhaps TRBD1 as D (5 bases). CDR1 and CDR2 (germline): LNHNV, YYDKDF (reference sequence). CDR3 length: 15 residues. The V and J ends lost 0 bases and 3 bases respectively, with 12 bases between them. The CDR3, as DNA: TGTGCCACCAGCAGAGAGCAGTTAGGACACTACGAGCAGTACTTC. This encodes CATSREQLGHYEQYF. Together with reference TRBV15 and TRBJ2-7, the CDR3 gives the full variable domain: DAMVIQNPRYQVTQFGKPVTLSCSQTLNHNVMYWYQQKSSQAPKLLFHYYDKDFNNEADTPDNFQSRRPNTSFCFLDIRSPGLGDTAMYLCATSREQLGHYEQYFGPGTRLTVT.

This clone appeared a few times. The CDR3 protein is CASSLVSGEAFF. For the CDR3, the DNA is TGTGCCAGCAGCTTAGTTAGCGGGGAAGCTTTCTTT. This chain joins TRBV7-2 and TRBJ1-1; D unresolved. The germline gives CDR1 SGHTA, CDR2 FQGNSA. V was pared by 1 base and J by 8 bases, with 8 bases between. This CDR3 contains 12 residues.

This chain links TRBV7-6 with TRBJ2-3; no clear D gene. The CDR3 spans 14 residues. Germline CDR1 SGHVS, CDR2 FNYEAQ. The V and J ends lost 8 bases and 0 bases respectively, with 12 bases between them. CDR3 nucleotide sequence: TGTGCCAGCCATAGTCGTGCTAGCACAGATACGCAGTATTTT. Residues: CASHSRASTDTQYF.

V gene TRBV4-1 combines with J gene TRBJ2-1; no clear D gene. Between the trimmed V and J ends, which lost 1 base and 6 bases, there was a span of 7 bases. The germline V gene encodes CDR1 MGHRA and CDR2 YSYEKL. This CDR3 region has 13 residues. CDR3 sequence: CASSQVMSNEQFF. CDR3 coding DNA: TGCGCCAGCAGCCAAGTAATGAGCAATGAGCAGTTCTTC.

This chain connects TRBV28 to TRBJ2-1, with TRBD1 matching over 8 bases. V trimming: 5 bases; J trimming: 7 bases; junction bases outside the gene matches: 4. Germline values: CDR1 MDHEN, CDR2 SYDVKM. CDR3 length equals 13 residues. As DNA, the CDR3 is TGTGCCAGCAGTCCCAACAGGGGGAATGAGCAGTTCTTC. Protein sequence: CASSPNRGNEQFF.